Below are 32 T cell receptor beta chains sequenced from a single sample in a study of Ad26.COV2.S vaccination and SARS-CoV-2 variants. Profiling relied on immunoSEQ multiplex PCR, and the TCRdb table lists in-frame clones only, not all of them. The sample lists around 450,000 clones, over 75% occurring once. As for treatment: around 19 received Ad26.COV2.S at low or high dose, single or two shots; about five received placebo; per-sample allocation not given. Sampling occurred on day 63 after the first vaccine or placebo injection. The sample here was peripheral blood, taken in a trial of Ad26.COV2.S vaccine versus placebo. The receptors were gathered from a person aged 18-65 years who received the Ad26.COV2.S COVID-19 vaccine or a placebo.

V usage is TRBV5-1 and J usage is TRBJ2-5; tentatively, D is TRBD2 (6 bases). The ends were cut back, 2 bases at V and 2 bases at J, with 10 bases in the middle. The CDR3 is 14 amino acids. The V gene's germline CDR1 is SGHRS and CDR2 YFSETQ. In nucleotides, the CDR3 is TGCGCCAGCAGCTTTGGGACTGGACAAGAGACCCAGTACTTC. It yields the protein CASSFGTGQETQYF. The full variable domain, in which reference TRBV5-1 and TRBJ2-5 provide the parts outside the CDR3, is KAGVTQTPRYLIKTRGQQVTLSCSPISGHRSVSWYQQTPGQGLQFLFEYFSETQRNKGNFPGRFSGRQFSNSRSEMNVSTLELGDSALYLCASSFGTGQETQYFGPGTRLLVL.

This clone appeared a few times. V is TRBV2 and J is TRBJ2-2; D possibly matches TRBD1 or TRBD2 (5 bases each). This CDR3 comprises 15 residues. Germline assignment: CDR1 SNHLY and CDR2 FYNNEI. Trimming shortened V by 0 bases and J by 1 base, and 6 bases separated the two germline ends. CDR3 sequence reads: CASSEARGNTGELFF. The CDR3 DNA reads as TGTGCCAGCAGTGAAGCGAGGGGGAACACCGGGGAGCTGTTTTTT.

The rearrangement uses TRBV24-1 and TRBJ1-1, with 7 bases that match TRBD1. CDR3 length equals 14 residues. V dropped 5 bases and J dropped 3; count of bases not matched to a gene: 5. Looked up from germline, CDR1 is KGHDR and CDR2 is SFDVKD. DNA for the CDR3: TGTGCCACCAGTGCCTCCGACAGGGACACTGAAGCTTTCTTT. It codes for CATSASDRDTEAFF.

This chain links TRBV5-1 with TRBJ2-1; 16 bases agree with TRBD2. This CDR3 is 18 amino acids long. The V gene's germline CDR1 is SGHRS and CDR2 YFSETQ. Unmatched junction bases numbered 9, after V lost 3 bases and J lost 6 bases. The CDR3 DNA is TGCGCCAGCAGCTCGGGACTAGCGGGGGGGCCTAATTTCAATGAGCAGTTCTTC. Its protein product is CASSSGLAGGPNFNEQFF.

CDR3 amino acids: CASSYFSSGGYEQYF. The CDR3 region has the DNA TGTGCCAGCAGTTACTTTTCTAGCGGGGGTTACGAGCAGTACTTC. The chain carries TRBV6-2 or TRBV6-3 and TRBJ2-7; TRBD2 matches 10 bases. The germline CDR1 and CDR2 sequences are MNHEY and SVGEGT. This CDR3 has 15 residues. The V and J ends lost 1 base and 4 bases, in that order; junction bases with no gene match: 4.

This sequence joins TRBV28 and TRBJ1-4, with unresolved D. V was trimmed by 5 bases and J by 3 bases, leaving 10 bases between them. The CDR3 has 14 amino acids. Germline-derived CDR1 and CDR2 are MDHEN and SYDVKM. CDR3 loop: CASSRTRANEKLFF. In DNA form, the CDR3 reads TGTGCCAGCAGTAGAACCCGGGCTAATGAAAAACTGTTTTTT.

The rearrangement links TRBV4-3 to TRBJ2-2, with 10 nucleotides matching TRBD2. Trimming at V came to 2 bases and at J to 4 bases, leaving 7 bases not matched to a gene. Germline lookup yields CDR1 LGHNA and CDR2 YSLEER. The CDR3 sequence is 17 residues long. The CDR3 is CASSQSLAGAVTGELFF. CDR3 bases: TGCGCCAGCAGCCAATCTCTAGCGGGGGCGGTCACCGGGGAGCTGTTTTTT.

The chain couples TRBV7-9 to TRBJ2-7; possible D gene TRBD1, 5 bases. V was cut by 5 bases and J by 5 bases, with 13 bases left in between. Germline V gene lookup returns CDR1 SEHNR and CDR2 FQNEAQ (reference sequence). The CDR3 is made up of 13 amino acids. In DNA form, the CDR3 reads TGTGCCAGCAGCGACAGCGATCGGGACGAGCAGTACTTC. Its translation: CASSDSDRDEQYF.

The chain joins TRBV5-6 to TRBJ2-5, with 8 bases identical to TRBD2. Germline CDR1 reads SGHDT; CDR2 reads YYEEEE. V lost 3 bases, J lost 4 bases, and 8 bases stayed unmatched. The CDR3 runs to 15 residues. The CDR3 is CASSSPRTSLETQYF. The CDR3 DNA reads as TGTGCCAGCAGCTCACCACGGACTAGCTTAGAGACCCAGTACTTC.

This chain connects TRBV5-1 to TRBJ2-7, with D possibly matching TRBD1 (6 bases). Germline CDR1 is SGHRS and CDR2 is YFSETQ. V was pared by 4 bases and J by 1 base, with 15 bases between. This CDR3 region has 15 residues. In DNA form, the CDR3 reads TGCGCCAGCAGCGCACTTCCGGGACAATCCTACGAGCAGTACTTC. It specifies CASSALPGQSYEQYF.

In its sample, this clone was seen once. The chain links TRBV7-2 to TRBJ2-7; 9 bases are a match to TRBD1. Trimming cost V 4 bases and J 7 bases; bases outside gene matches: 5. Germline CDR1 and CDR2: SGHTA and FQGNSA. The CDR3 extends over 13 amino acids. The CDR3 region has the DNA TGTGCCAGCAGCTCCGGGACAGGGTGGGAGCAGTACTTC. Its protein is CASSSGTGWEQYF. Supplemented by reference TRBV7-2 and TRBJ2-7, the full variable domain reads GAGVSQSPSNKVTEKGKDVELRCDPISGHTALYWYRQSLGQGLEFLIYFQGNSAPDKSGLPSDRFSAERTGGSVSTLTIQRTQQEDSAVYLCASSSGTGWEQYFGPGTRLTVT.

V and J are TRBV4-2 and TRBJ2-5; either TRBD1 or TRBD2 may fit D (5 bases each). Germline V lookup: CDR1 LGHNA, CDR2 YNFKEQ. The CDR3 has 16 amino acids. V was trimmed by 0 bases and J by 5 bases, leaving 16 bases between them. CDR3 sequence (DNA): TGTGCCAGCAGCCAAGATCTCTTGATCGAGGGGGAGACCCAGTACTTC. Translated, it gives CASSQDLLIEGETQYF.

This sequence joins TRBV7-2 and TRBJ1-6; D not resolved. V shed 0 bases and J shed 10 bases, with 10 bases lying between them. Per germline, CDR1 SGHTA and CDR2 FQGNSA. The CDR3 runs to 14 residues. Here the CDR3 DNA reads TGTGCCAGCAGCTTAGCGCTCAGTGGATCACCCCTCCACTTT. This gives the protein CASSLALSGSPLHF.

The chain uses TRBV5-6 and TRBJ2-7; D gene unclear. V lost 4 bases and J 0 bases, leaving 14 bases between the germline ends. CDR1 and CDR2 (germline): SGHDT, YYEEEE. The CDR3 covers 15 residues. The CDR3: CASSRVWASSYEQYF. DNA of the CDR3: TGTGCCAGCAGCCGGGTATGGGCGAGCTCCTACGAGCAGTACTTC.

The chain links TRBV28 to TRBJ2-3, with TRBD2 matching over 14 bases. This CDR3 has 18 residues. Looked up from germline, CDR1 is MDHEN and CDR2 is SYDVKM. V shed 5 bases and J 1 base; nucleotides not matched to a gene: 8. CDR3 residues: CASSLRTSGGSRTDTQYF. CDR3 DNA sequence: TGTGCCAGCAGTCTACGGACTAGCGGGGGGTCCCGCACAGATACGCAGTATTTT.

The chain couples TRBV7-7 to TRBJ1-6, with 8 bases lining up with TRBD1. V dropped 5 bases and J dropped 6; count of bases not matched to a gene: 6. The CDR3 covers 15 residues. Per germline, CDR1 SSHAT and CDR2 FNYEAQ (reference sequence). The CDR3 here is CASSGVDRVNSPLHF. DNA for the CDR3: TGTGCCAGCAGCGGCGTGGACAGGGTTAATTCACCCCTCCACTTT.

This clone was seen a few times. The rearrangement links TRBV25-1 to TRBJ2-4; 7 positions match TRBD2. This CDR3 is 17 amino acids long. Germline assignment: CDR1 MGHDK and CDR2 SYGVNS. Trimming took 4 bases from V and 0 from J; bases not matched to a gene: 9. The DNA for the CDR3 is TGTGCCAGCAGTGGCCCGGTCGGGGGGTTAGCCAAAAACATTCAGTACTTC. This encodes CASSGPVGGLAKNIQYF.

The rearrangement uses TRBV28 and TRBJ2-6; D might be TRBD2 (6 bases). This CDR3 is 16 amino acids long. The ends were cut back, 8 bases at V and 1 base at J, with 15 bases in the middle. Per germline, CDR1 MDHEN and CDR2 SYDVKM. As DNA, the CDR3 is TGTGCCAGCGGAGGGTCAGAGTTTTCTGGGGCCAACGTCCTGACTTTC. Its protein is CASGGSEFSGANVLTF.

J is TRBJ2-1 and V is TRBV15; TRBD2 aligns across 8 bases. Germline CDR1 is LNHNV and CDR2 is YYDKDF (reference sequence). Trimming at V came to 1 base and at J to 7 bases, leaving 6 bases not matched to a gene. The CDR3 totals 15 residues. The DNA of the CDR3 is TGTGCCACCAGCAGAGCGGGGGGGCCCGAGAATGAGCAGTTCTTC. Protein: CATSRAGGPENEQFF.

CDR3 residues: CASSLSRDEKLFF. Here the CDR3 DNA reads TGTGCCAGCAGTTTATCTAGGGATGAAAAACTGTTTTTT. The chain carries TRBV27 and TRBJ1-4; D uncertain. This CDR3 region has 13 residues. The germline V gene has CDR1 MNHEY and CDR2 SMNVEV (reference sequence). Trimming took 0 bases from V and 6 from J, leaving 5 bases between them.

This chain uses TRBV10-3 with TRBJ2-1; 11 positions agree with TRBD1. V lost 8 bases, J lost 6 bases, and 6 bases stayed unmatched. Germline CDR1 reads ENHRY; CDR2 reads SYGVKD. The CDR3 is 14 residues long. The CDR3 protein is CAIGGQGDTNEQFF. CDR3 DNA: TGTGCCATCGGGGGACAGGGGGACACCAATGAGCAGTTCTTC.

This chain links TRBV10-1 with TRBJ2-7, with D perhaps matching TRBD1 or TRBD2 (5 bases each). V lost 2 bases and J lost 2, with 13 bases in between. The CDR3 extends over 15 amino acids. The germline V gene has CDR1 WNHNN and CDR2 SYGVQD (reference sequence). CDR3 region: CASSENMQGPYEQYF. The CDR3 nucleotides read TGCGCCAGCAGTGAGAATATGCAGGGACCCTACGAGCAGTACTTC.

This clone was seen more than once but under ten times. The CDR3 is CASSVGQNNSPLHF. The CDR3 nucleotides read TGTGCCAGCAGCGTAGGACAGAATAATTCACCCCTCCACTTT. The rearrangement links TRBV9 to TRBJ1-6; maybe TRBD1 (5 bases). Germline values: CDR1 SGDLS, CDR2 YYNGEE. The CDR3 has 14 amino acids. Trimming took 0 bases from V and 5 from J, leaving 6 bases between them.

The CDR3 loop is CAISGVASGGSYEQYF. CDR3 coding DNA: TGTGCCATCAGTGGAGTGGCTAGCGGGGGCTCCTACGAGCAGTACTTC. V and J are TRBV10-3 and TRBJ2-7; TRBD2 matches 10 bases. The V segment lost 4 bases and the J segment 0 bases; nucleotides outside the gene matches: 6. The germline gives CDR1 ENHRY, CDR2 SYGVKD. The CDR3 extends over 16 amino acids.

This chain uses TRBV9 with TRBJ2-7, with 10 nucleotides matching TRBD1. The germline CDR1 and CDR2 sequences are SGDLS and YYNGEE. V was clipped by 4 bases and J by 4 bases; unmatched bases: 5. The CDR3 loop spans 14 amino acids. Written as DNA, the CDR3 is TGTGCCAGCAGCCCTCCGGGACAGGGGTACGAGCAGTACTTC. It is translated as CASSPPGQGYEQYF.

This clone has only a few counts. The chain carries TRBV7-2 and TRBJ2-3, with TRBD2 matching 13 bases. The CDR3 extends over 17 amino acids. CDR1 and CDR2 from the germline V gene are SGHTA and FQGNSA. V shed 5 bases and J 4 bases; nucleotides not matched to a gene: 9. The CDR3 DNA is TGTGCCAGCAGCGCCAGGACTAGCGGGGGTAGGGCAGATACGCAGTATTTT. Translated, it gives CASSARTSGGRADTQYF. Full variable domain (missing parts from reference TRBV7-2 and TRBJ2-3): GAGVSQSPSNKVTEKGKDVELRCDPISGHTALYWYRQSLGQGLEFLIYFQGNSAPDKSGLPSDRFSAERTGGSVSTLTIQRTQQEDSAVYLCASSARTSGGRADTQYFGPGTRLTVL.

V and J are TRBV27 and TRBJ1-4; no firm D call. The CDR3 spans 16 residues. Trimming left V 6 bases short and J 2 bases short, with 16 bases between. Germline CDR1 is MNHEY and CDR2 is SMNVEV (reference sequence). The CDR3 spells CASSPSPGSTNEKLFF. The CDR3 DNA follows: TGTGCCAGCAGCCCTAGCCCGGGGAGCACTAATGAAAAACTGTTTTTT.

The V and J genes are TRBV10-1 and TRBJ1-2, with 7 bases aligning to TRBD1. Germline CDR1 reads WNHNN; CDR2 reads SYGVQD (reference sequence). Trimming removed 0 bases from V and 8 bases from J; junction bases left unmatched: 18. The CDR3 has 18 residues. As DNA, the CDR3 is TGCGCCAGCAGTGAGTCGGAGGGGCCCACAGGGGCGATTGAGGGCTACACCTTC. This encodes CASSESEGPTGAIEGYTF.

The V and J genes are TRBV10-2 and TRBJ2-1; 10 bases line up with TRBD2. Trimming removed 6 bases from V and 11 bases from J; junction bases left unmatched: 10. From germline, CDR1 is WSHSY and CDR2 SAAADI. The CDR3 runs to 14 residues. The CDR3 protein is CASRQAGGQDKQFF. Here the CDR3 DNA reads TGCGCCAGCAGGCAAGCGGGGGGGCAGGATAAGCAGTTCTTC.

The chain is built from TRBV10-3 and TRBJ2-1, with TRBD1 identical over 9 bases. Germline CDR1 and CDR2: ENHRY and SYGVKD. CDR3 length: 13 amino acids. Unmatched junction bases numbered 3, after V lost 6 bases and J lost 6 bases. CDR3 sequence reads: CAIRRTGVNEQFF. DNA of the CDR3: TGTGCCATCAGAAGGACAGGGGTCAATGAGCAGTTCTTC.

In its sample, this clone was seen once. V usage is TRBV2 and J usage is TRBJ2-1; D possibly matches TRBD1 or TRBD2 (5 bases each). This CDR3 contains 12 residues. With 7 bases removed from V and 8 bases from J, the gap between germline ends came to 12 bases. CDR1 and CDR2 from the germline V gene are SNHLY and FYNNEI. CDR3 amino acids: CASTLGGDEQFF. CDR3 DNA: TGTGCCAGCACTCTTGGGGGAGATGAGCAGTTCTTC. Together with reference TRBV2 and TRBJ2-1, the CDR3 gives the full variable domain: EPEVTQTPSHQVTQMGQEVILRCVPISNHLYFYWYRQILGQKVEFLVSFYNNEISEKSEIFDDQFSVERPDGSNFTLKIRSTKLEDSAMYFCASTLGGDEQFFGPGTRLTVL.

This sequence joins TRBV10-3 and TRBJ1-1, with D hard to call. The CDR3 sequence is 13 residues long. From germline, CDR1 is ENHRY and CDR2 SYGVKD. V shed 4 bases and J shed 0 bases, with 6 bases lying between them. The CDR3 spells CAISARLNTEAFF. CDR3 bases: TGTGCCATCAGTGCCAGATTGAACACTGAAGCTTTCTTT.